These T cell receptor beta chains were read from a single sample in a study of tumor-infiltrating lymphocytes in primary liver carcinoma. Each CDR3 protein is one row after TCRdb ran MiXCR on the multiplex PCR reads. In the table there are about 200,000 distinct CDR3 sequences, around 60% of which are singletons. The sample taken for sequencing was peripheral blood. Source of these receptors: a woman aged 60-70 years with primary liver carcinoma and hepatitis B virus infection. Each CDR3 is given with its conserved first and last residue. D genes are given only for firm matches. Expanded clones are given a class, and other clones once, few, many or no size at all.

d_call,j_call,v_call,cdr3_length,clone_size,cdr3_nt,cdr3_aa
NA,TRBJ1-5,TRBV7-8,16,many,TGTGCCAGCAGCTTAGGTCCATCGGGGTCGGGACAGCCCCAGCATTTT,CASSLGPSGSGQPQHF
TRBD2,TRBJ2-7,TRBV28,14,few,TGTGCCAGCAGTCGGACTAGCGGGGGCTACGAGCAGTACTTC,CASSRTSGGYEQYF
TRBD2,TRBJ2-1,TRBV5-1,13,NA,TGCGCCAGCAGCTTGGACGCGGGGGATGAGCAGTTCTTC,CASSLDAGDEQFF
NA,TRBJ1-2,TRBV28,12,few,TGTGCCAGCAGGACCAGGCCTCTTGGCTACACCTTC,CASRTRPLGYTF
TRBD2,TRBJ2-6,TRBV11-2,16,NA,TGTGCCAGCAGCTTGGGAGGGAACTCTGGGGCCAACGTCCTTACTTTC,CASSLGGNSGANVLTF
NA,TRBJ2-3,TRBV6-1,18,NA,TGTGCCAGCAGTGACCTTCGTGCGAGAGGGGGGGTTCAAGATACGCAGTATTTT,CASSDLRARGGVQDTQYF
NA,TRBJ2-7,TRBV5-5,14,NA,TGTGCCAGCAGCCAACGGACAGCCTCTTACGAGCAGTACTTC,CASSQRTASYEQYF
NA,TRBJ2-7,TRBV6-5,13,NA,TGTGCCAGCAGAATAGGGGCTGCATACGAGCAGTACTTC,CASRIGAAYEQYF
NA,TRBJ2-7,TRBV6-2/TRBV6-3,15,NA,TGTGCCAGCACCTCTCGGCAGGGGCGAAACTACGAGCAGTACTTC,CASTSRQGRNYEQYF
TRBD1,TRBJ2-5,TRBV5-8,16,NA,TGTGCCAGCAGCTTGTTTTTGGACAGGGACCAAGAGACCCAGTACTTC,CASSLFLDRDQETQYF
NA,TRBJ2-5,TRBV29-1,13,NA,TGCAGCGCCCCTAGCCCCTCTATAGAGACCAAGTACTTT,CSAPSPSIETKYF
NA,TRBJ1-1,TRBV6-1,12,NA,TGTGCCAGCAGTGAAGACGGGGTTGAAACTTTCTTT,CASSEDGVETFF
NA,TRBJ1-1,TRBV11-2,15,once,TGTGCCAGCAGCCTTGACAATTCCTTGAGCACTGAAGCTTTCTTT,CASSLDNSLSTEAFF
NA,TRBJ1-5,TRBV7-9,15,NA,TGTGCCAGCAGCTATCAGGGGTCGGGCAATCAGCCCCTGCATTTT,CASSYQGSGNQPLHF
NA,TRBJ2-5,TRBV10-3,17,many,TGTGCCATCAGTGAGTCTAAAGGGAAATTGAACCAAGAGACCCAGTACTTC,CAISESKGKLNQETQYF
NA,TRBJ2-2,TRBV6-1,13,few,TGTGCCAGCAGTGAGGGGATTCCCGGGGAGCTGTTTTTT,CASSEGIPGELFF
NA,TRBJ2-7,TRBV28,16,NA,TGTGCCAGCAGTTTCTTCGGGGGAGTGGACTCCTACGAGCAGTATTTC,CASSFFGGVDSYEQYF
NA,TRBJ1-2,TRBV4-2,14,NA,TGTGCCAGCAGCCTGCTTGGGTCTTCGAATGGCTACACCTTC,CASSLLGSSNGYTF
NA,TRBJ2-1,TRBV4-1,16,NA,TGTGCCAGCAGCCCGATGGTCGCAGGGGTCGGCAATGAGCAGTTCTTC,CASSPMVAGVGNEQFF
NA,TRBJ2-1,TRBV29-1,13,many,TGCAGCGTTGGGTCCGGGAGCGTCTATGAGCAGTTCTTC,CSVGSGSVYEQFF
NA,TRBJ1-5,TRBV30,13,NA,TGTGCCTGCAGTATCGACAGTTATCAGCCCCAGCATTTT,CACSIDSYQPQHF
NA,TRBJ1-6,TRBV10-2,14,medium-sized,TGCGCCAGCGGGGAGACCGTATCGGGATCACCCCTCCACTTT,CASGETVSGSPLHF
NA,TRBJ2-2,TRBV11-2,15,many,TGTGCCAGCAGCCGACCTAGGGGTGCCACCGGGGAGCTGTTTTTT,CASSRPRGATGELFF
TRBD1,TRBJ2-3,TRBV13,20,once,TGTGCCAGCAGCCCGCGGACAGGGGGGTTTATGAAGAGCGTAACGGATACGCAGTATTTT,CASSPRTGGFMKSVTDTQYF
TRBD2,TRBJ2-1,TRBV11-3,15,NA,TGTGCCAGCAGCCGACGGGAGGTTGAGTACAATGAGCAGTTCTTC,CASSRREVEYNEQFF
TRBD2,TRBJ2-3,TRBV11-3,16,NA,TGTGCCAGTAGCTTAGAAGCGGGGGCAGGGTCAGATACGCAGTATTTT,CASSLEAGAGSDTQYF
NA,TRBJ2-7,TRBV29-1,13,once,TGTAGCGTTCAATCAGGGACACCGGGAGAGCAGTACTTC,CSVQSGTPGEQYF
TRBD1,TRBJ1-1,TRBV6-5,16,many,TGTGCCAGCAGGACCGGGACAGGGGGGTGGGGACCTGAAGCTTTCTTT,CASRTGTGGWGPEAFF
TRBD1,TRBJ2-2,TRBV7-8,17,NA,TGTGTCAGCAGCTTAACGATTGTTACAGGGGGGAACGGGGAGCTGTTTTTT,CVSSLTIVTGGNGELFF
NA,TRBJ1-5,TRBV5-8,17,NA,TGTGCCAGCAGCTTGATGGAGAGGACAGTTAGCAATCAGCCCCAGCATTTT,CASSLMERTVSNQPQHF
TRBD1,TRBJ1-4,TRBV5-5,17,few,TGTGCCAGCAGCTTGTACGGACAGGCGAAACTCAATGAAAAACTGTTTTTT,CASSLYGQAKLNEKLFF
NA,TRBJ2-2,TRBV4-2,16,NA,TGTGCCAGCAGCCAAGACAGTGGGGCGAACACCGGGGAGCTGCTTTTT,CASSQDSGANTGELLF
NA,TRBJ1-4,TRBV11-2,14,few,TGTGCCAATGTCGTGGGGGCAACTAATGAAAAACTGTTTTTT,CANVVGATNEKLFF
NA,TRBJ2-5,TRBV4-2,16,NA,TGCGCCAGCAGCCCCCGAGGAGGGCGGGCCCGAGAGACCCAGTACTTC,CASSPRGGRARETQYF
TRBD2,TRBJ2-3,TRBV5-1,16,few,TGCGCCAGCAGCTTGGGGGGACTAGCGGGGACAGATACGCAGTATTTT,CASSLGGLAGTDTQYF
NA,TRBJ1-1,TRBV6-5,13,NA,TGTGTCAGCTGTTCCTCCTCTTACACTGAAGCTTTCTTT,CVSCSSSYTEAFF
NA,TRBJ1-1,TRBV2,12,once,TGTGCCAGCACTCTCGCCAACACTGAAGCTTTCTTT,CASTLANTEAFF
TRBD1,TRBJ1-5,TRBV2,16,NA,TGTGCCAGCAGTGAAGTTCGTCCCGGGACAGGGGGACCCCAGCATTTT,CASSEVRPGTGGPQHF
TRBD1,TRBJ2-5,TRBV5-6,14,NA,TGTGCCAGCGCCTCGACAGGGACGCGGGAGACCCAGTACTTC,CASASTGTRETQYF
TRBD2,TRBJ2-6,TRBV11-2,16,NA,TGTGCAAGCAGTTCCAGCGGGAGGGCTGGGGCCAACCTCCTGACTTTC,CASSSSGRAGANLLTF
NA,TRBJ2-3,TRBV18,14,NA,TGTACCAGCGCCAAGGGGAGGTACGGAGATAAGCAGTATTTT,CTSAKGRYGDKQYF
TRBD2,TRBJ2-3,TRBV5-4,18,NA,TGTGCCAGCAGCCCCGGGATTAGCGGGAGTATGGAGGCAGATACGCAGTATTTT,CASSPGISGSMEADTQYF
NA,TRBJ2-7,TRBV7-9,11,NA,TGTGCCAGCAGCTTAGCCGACGGGGTTTACTTC,CASSLADGVYF